This TCR delta chain stems from a study of Vδ1+ human thymocytes (dated by TCRdb to 2016 to 2019). Background on the whole study: As a data resource, the study described the mRNA-level TRG and TRD CDR3 repertoires found in highly purified Vdelta1+ thymocytes taken from young children. Validation of the multiplex-based CDR3 amplicon strategy against 5'RACE-based CDR3 amplicon generation methods had been performed previously. What the research found in general, with its limitations: Although sort purity was high, approximately 20% of thymic TRD sequences were Vdelta2 (with a few Vdelta3), in contrast to the peripheral blood Vdelta1+ controls. The use of highly purified populations and single-cell validation was advised by the authors, since misinterpretation of bulk repertoire data could be caused by unexpected Vdelta2 sequences. Because no clustering by age or sex was observed, donors were not stratified by these variables in the analyses. The thymic TRG and TRD repertoires appeared highly polyclonal, with Gaussian CDR3 length distributions, in contrast to the oligoclonal repertoires of peripheral blood. Donors shared many TRG clonotypes (up to roughly 6.9x10^3), but TRD repertoires were essentially private, with at most 120 shared.

Per the germline V gene, TSWWSYY is the CDR1 and QGS is the CDR2. V loses 1 base at its end and J loses 2 bases; junction bases beyond the gene matches: 19. From the cysteine up to the phenylalanine, the CDR3 has a length of 22 residues. The CDR3 DNA has 66 bases and is translated from base 1. RNA was isolated using the RNeasy mini kit, and reverse transcription was performed with Superscript III. CDR3 amplicons were produced by multiplex PCR using pooled V-gene forward primers and a constant-region reverse primer with Illumina adaptor overhangs. After gel purification, the amplicons were indexed with Nextera index primers during approximately 8 additional PCR cycles and then purified using AMPure XP beads. The libraries were sequenced on an Illumina MiSeq using paired-end 250 bp reads, dual indexing and a roughly 20% PhiX spike-in. In the authors' own workflow: Reads were quality checked with FastQC, and TRG read pairs were merged with ea-utils fastq-join. IMGT/HighV-QUEST was used to annotate the sequences, only productive sequences with an unambiguous V-gene assignment were kept, and clonotypes were defined as sequences sharing an identical CDR3 sequence. VDJtools 1.1.1, tcR 2.2.3, Treemap and vegan Shannon diversity in R 3.4.4 were used for downstream analysis. Clones were re-identified by TCRdb from the public reads with CATT, and rows with the same DNA were merged. It is TCRdb's table, rather than the study itself, that gives the V and J calls and clone size. This sample lists more than 50,000 delta-chain clones; about 15% were detected once. The ten largest make up about 0.5% of the sample.

As to this clone: Its antigen specificity is not known. Base qualities are not provided; no much larger clone lies one nucleotide away.

Thymic samples were depleted of alphabeta T cells, then CD3+ TCRVdelta1+ TCRVdelta2- thymocytes were FACS-sorted. The purity of the sorted Vdelta1+ thymocytes was between roughly 98% and 99.6%. Thymic specimens came from 8 paediatric patients undergoing corrective cardiac surgery, aged from about 5 days to 16 months. Thymic tissue was dispersed, and mononuclear cells were isolated on a Histopaque-1077 density gradient. Staining used anti-TCRVdelta1 clone TS8.2, anti-TCRVdelta2 clone B6, anti-CD3 clone HIT3a and anti-TCRalphabeta clone IP26 antibodies. Sequences were obtained from Vdelta1+ gamma-delta thymocytes from the thymus. What the cell subset or site label conveys for this sample: FACS-sorted CD3+ TCRalphabeta- TCRVdelta1+ TCRVdelta2- thymocytes. The rearrangement joined TRDV1 to TRDJ1; a stretch of 13 junction bases matches TRDD3. The sequence came from a boy under two years old who had congenital heart surgery. The DNA is as follows: TGTGCTCTTGGGGAACGGGTTCCCATGCTTACTACTGGGGGATACGCGACCGATAAACTCATCTTT. It translates to CALGERVPMLTTGGYATDKLIF.